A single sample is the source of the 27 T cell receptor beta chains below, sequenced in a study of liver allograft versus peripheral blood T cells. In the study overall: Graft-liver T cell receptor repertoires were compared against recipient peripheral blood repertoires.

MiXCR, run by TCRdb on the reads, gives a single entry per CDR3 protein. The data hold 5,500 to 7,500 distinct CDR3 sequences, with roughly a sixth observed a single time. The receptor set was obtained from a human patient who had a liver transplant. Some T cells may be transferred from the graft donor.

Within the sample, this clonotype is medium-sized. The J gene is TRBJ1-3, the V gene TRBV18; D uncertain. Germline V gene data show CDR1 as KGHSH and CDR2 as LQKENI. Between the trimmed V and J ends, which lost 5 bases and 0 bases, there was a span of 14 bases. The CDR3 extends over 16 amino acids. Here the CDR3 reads CASSTLKSNSGNTIYF. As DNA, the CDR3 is TGTGCCAGCTCAACTCTAAAGAGTAACTCTGGAAACACCATATATTTT.

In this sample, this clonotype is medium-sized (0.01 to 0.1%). In DNA, the CDR3 is TGTGCCAGCAGTTCACCCTCCGGGGCGAACAATGAGCAGTTCTTC. It yields the protein CASSSPSGANNEQFF. V and J are TRBV28 and TRBJ2-1; D may be TRBD1 or TRBD2 (5 bases each). CDR1 is MDHEN, CDR2 SYDVKM, per germline. The CDR3 consists of 15 residues. Trimming cost V 4 bases and J 5 bases, with 15 bases left between them.

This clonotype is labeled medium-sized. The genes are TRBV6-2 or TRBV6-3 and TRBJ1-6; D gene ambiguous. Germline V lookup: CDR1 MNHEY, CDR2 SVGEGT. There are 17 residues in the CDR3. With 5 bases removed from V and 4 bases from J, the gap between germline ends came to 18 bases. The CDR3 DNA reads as TGTGCCAGCAGTCCCTCGAATTCGATCGGATATAATTCACCCCTCCACTTT. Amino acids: CASSPSNSIGYNSPLHF.

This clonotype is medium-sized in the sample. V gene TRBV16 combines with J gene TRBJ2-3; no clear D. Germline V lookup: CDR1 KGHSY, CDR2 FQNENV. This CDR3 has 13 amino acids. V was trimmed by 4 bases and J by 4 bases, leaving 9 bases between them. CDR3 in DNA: TGTGCCAGCAGCCTGGGAAACGCAGATACGCAGTATTTT. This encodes CASSLGNADTQYF.

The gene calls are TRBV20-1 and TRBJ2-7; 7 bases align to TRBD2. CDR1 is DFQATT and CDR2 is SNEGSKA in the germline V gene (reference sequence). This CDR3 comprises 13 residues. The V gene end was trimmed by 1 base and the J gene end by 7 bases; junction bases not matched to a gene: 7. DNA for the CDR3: TGCAGTGCTAGAGGGACTAGTTCTGGGGAGCAGTACTTC. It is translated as CSARGTSSGEQYF.

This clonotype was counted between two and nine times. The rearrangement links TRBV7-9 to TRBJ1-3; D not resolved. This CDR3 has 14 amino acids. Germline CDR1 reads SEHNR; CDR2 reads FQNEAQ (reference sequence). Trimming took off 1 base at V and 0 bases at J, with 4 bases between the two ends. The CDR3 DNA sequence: TGTGCCAGCAGCTTAGGCCTCTCTGGAAACACCATATATTTT. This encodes CASSLGLSGNTIYF.

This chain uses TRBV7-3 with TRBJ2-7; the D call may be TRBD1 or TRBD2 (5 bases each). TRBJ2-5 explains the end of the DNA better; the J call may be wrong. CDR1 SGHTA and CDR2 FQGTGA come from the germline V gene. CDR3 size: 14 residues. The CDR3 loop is CASSPGHMAGTQYF. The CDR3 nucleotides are TGTGCCAGCAGCCCCGGACACATGGCGGGGACCCAGTACTTC.

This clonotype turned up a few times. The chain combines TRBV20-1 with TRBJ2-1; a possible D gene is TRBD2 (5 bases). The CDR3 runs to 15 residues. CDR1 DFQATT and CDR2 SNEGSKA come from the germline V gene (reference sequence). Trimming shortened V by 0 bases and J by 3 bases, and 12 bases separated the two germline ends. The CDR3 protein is CSARDMRESYNEQFF. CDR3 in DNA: TGCAGTGCTAGAGATATGAGGGAGAGCTACAATGAGCAGTTCTTC.

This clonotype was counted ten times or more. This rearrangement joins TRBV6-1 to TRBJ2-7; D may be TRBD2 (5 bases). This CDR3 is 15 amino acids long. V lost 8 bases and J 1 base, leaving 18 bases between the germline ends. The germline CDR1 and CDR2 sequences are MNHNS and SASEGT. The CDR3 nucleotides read TGTGCCAGCTTGGACTTCGAGCGGACTTCCTACGAGCAGTACTTC. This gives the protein CASLDFERTSYEQYF.

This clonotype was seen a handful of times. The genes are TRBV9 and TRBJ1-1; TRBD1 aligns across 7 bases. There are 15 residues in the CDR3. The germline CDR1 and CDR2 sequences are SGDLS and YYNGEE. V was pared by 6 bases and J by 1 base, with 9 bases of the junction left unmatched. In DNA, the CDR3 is TGTGCCAGCACCAAGGAGGGGGCCGGGAACACTGAAGCTTTCTTT. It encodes CASTKEGAGNTEAFF.

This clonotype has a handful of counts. CDR3 sequence: CASSFLLAEAPYTQYF. CDR3 DNA: TGTGCCAGCAGTTTCCTACTAGCAGAGGCCCCTTATACGCAGTATTTT. The rearrangement joins TRBV12-3 or TRBV12-4 to TRBJ2-3; D perhaps matches TRBD2 (6 bases). Trimming cost V 3 bases and J 7 bases, with 20 bases left between them. The CDR3 sequence is 16 residues long.

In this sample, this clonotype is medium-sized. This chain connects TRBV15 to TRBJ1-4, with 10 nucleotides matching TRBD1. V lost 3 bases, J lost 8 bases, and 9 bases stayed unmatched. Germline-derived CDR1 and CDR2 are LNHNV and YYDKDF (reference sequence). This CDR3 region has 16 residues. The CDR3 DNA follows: TGTGCCACCAGCAGGGAACGGACAGGGGGGAAAGAAAAACTGTTTTTT. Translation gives CATSRERTGGKEKLFF.

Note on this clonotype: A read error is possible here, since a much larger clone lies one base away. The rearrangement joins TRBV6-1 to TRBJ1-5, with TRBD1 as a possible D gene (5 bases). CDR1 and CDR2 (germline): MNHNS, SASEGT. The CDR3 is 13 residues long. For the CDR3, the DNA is TGTACCAGCAGTGAAGCGGGACGCCAGCCCCAGCATTTT. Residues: CTSSEAGRQPQHF.

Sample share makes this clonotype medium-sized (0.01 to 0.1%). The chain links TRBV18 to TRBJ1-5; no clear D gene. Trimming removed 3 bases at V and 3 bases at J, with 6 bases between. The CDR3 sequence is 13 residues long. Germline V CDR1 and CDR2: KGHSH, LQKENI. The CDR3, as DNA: TGTGCCAGCTCACCCACCCCCAATCAGCCCCAGCATTTT. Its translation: CASSPTPNQPQHF.

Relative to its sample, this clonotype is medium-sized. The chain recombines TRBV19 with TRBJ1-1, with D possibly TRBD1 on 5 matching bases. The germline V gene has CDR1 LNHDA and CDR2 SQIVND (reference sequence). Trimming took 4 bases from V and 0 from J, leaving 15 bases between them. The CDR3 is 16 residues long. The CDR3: CASSTLDRYMNTEAFF. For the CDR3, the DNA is TGTGCCAGTAGTACCCTAGACAGATATATGAACACTGAAGCTTTCTTT. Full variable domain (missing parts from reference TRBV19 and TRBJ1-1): DGGITQSPKYLFRKEGQNVTLSCEQNLNHDAMYWYRQDPGQGLRLIYYSQIVNDFQKGDIAEGYSVSREKKESFPLTVTSAQKNPTAFYLCASSTLDRYMNTEAFFGQGTRLTVV.

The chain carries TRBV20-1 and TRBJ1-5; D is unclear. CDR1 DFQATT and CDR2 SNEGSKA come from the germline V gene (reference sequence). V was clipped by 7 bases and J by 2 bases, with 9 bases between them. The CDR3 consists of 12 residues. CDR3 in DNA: TGCAGTGTCGGGGAGGGCAATCAGCCCCAGCATTTT. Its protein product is CSVGEGNQPQHF.

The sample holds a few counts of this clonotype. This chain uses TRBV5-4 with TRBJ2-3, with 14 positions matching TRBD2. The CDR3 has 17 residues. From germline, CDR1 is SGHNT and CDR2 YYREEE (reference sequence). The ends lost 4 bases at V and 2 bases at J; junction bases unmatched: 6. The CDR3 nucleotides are TGTGCCAGCAGCACGCGGACTAGCGGGGGGTTCACAGATACGCAGTATTTT. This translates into CASSTRTSGGFTDTQYF.

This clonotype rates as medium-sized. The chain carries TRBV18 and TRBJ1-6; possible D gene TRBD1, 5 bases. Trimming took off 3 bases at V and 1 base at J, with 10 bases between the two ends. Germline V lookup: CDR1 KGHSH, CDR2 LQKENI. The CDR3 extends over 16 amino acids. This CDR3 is CASSPPQGSYNSPLHF. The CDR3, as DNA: TGTGCCAGCTCACCCCCCCAGGGATCCTATAATTCACCCCTCCACTTT.

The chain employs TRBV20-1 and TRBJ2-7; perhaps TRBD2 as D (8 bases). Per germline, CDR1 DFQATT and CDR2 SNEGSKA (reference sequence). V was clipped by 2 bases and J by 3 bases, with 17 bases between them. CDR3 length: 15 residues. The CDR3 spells CSARPGGGGGYEQYF. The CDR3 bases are TGCAGTGCTAGACCGGGAGGGGGCGGGGGCTACGAGCAGTACTTC.

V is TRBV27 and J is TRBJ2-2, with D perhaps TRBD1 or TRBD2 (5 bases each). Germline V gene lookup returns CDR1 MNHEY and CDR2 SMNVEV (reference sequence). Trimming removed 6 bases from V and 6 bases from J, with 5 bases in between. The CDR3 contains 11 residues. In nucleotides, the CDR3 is TGTGCCAGCAGGGGGGCCGGGGAGCTGTTTTTT. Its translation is CASRGAGELFF.

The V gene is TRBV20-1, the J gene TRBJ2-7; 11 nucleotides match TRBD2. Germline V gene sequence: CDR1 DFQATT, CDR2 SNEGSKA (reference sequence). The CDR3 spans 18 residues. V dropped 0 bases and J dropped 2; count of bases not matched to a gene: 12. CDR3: CSARDQLAGAPTTYEQYF. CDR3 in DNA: TGCAGTGCTAGAGATCAACTAGCGGGAGCCCCAACCACCTACGAGCAGTACTTC.

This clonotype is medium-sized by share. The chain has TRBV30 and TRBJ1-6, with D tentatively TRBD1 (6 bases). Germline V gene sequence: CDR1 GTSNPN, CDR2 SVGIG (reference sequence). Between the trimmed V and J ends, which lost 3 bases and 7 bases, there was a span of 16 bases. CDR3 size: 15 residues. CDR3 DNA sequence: TGTGCCTGGAGGGGGACAAATCCATTGAATTCACCCCTCCACTTT. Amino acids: CAWRGTNPLNSPLHF. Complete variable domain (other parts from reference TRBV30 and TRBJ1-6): SQTIHQWPATLVQPVGSPLSLECTVEGTSNPNLYWYRQAAGRGLQLLFYSVGIGQISSEVPQNLSASRPQDRQFILSSKKLLLSDSGFYLCAWRGTNPLNSPLHFGNGTRLTVT.

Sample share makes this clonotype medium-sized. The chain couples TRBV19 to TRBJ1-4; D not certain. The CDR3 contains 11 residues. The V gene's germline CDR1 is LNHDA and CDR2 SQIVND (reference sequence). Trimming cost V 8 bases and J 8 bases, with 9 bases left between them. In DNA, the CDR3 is TGTGCCAGTGAGGTGGAGGAAAAACTGTTTTTT. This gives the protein CASEVEEKLFF.

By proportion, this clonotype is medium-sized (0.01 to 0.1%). The CDR3 protein is CASRLDTSSYEQYF. The CDR3, as DNA: TGTGCCAGCAGATTGGACACGAGCTCCTACGAGCAGTACTTC. V and J are TRBV6-1 and TRBJ2-7, with TRBD1 as a possible D gene (5 bases). The germline V and J ends were trimmed by 6 bases and 0 bases, with 12 bases remaining between them. This CDR3 has 14 residues. Germline V gene data show CDR1 as MNHNS and CDR2 as SASEGT.

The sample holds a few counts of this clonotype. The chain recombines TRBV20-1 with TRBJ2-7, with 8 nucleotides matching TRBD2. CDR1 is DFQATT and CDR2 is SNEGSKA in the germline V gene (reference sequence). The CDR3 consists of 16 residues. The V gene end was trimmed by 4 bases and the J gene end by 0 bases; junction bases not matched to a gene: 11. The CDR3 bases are TGCAGTGCTACTTCACAGGGTACTAGCGGCTCCTACGAGCAGTACTTC. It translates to CSATSQGTSGSYEQYF.

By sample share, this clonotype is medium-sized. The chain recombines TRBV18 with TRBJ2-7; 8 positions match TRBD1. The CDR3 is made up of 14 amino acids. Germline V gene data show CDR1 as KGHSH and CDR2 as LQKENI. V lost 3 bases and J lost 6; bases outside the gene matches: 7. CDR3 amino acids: CASSPARGPVEQYF. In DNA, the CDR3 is TGTGCCAGCTCACCGGCCAGGGGGCCGGTCGAGCAGTACTTC.

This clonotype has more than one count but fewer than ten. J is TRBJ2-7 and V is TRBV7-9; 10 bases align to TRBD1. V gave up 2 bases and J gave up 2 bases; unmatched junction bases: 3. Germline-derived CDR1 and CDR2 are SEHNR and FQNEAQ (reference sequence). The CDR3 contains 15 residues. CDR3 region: CASSLMDRGTYEQYF. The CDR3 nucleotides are TGTGCCAGCAGCTTAATGGACAGGGGGACCTACGAGCAGTACTTC.